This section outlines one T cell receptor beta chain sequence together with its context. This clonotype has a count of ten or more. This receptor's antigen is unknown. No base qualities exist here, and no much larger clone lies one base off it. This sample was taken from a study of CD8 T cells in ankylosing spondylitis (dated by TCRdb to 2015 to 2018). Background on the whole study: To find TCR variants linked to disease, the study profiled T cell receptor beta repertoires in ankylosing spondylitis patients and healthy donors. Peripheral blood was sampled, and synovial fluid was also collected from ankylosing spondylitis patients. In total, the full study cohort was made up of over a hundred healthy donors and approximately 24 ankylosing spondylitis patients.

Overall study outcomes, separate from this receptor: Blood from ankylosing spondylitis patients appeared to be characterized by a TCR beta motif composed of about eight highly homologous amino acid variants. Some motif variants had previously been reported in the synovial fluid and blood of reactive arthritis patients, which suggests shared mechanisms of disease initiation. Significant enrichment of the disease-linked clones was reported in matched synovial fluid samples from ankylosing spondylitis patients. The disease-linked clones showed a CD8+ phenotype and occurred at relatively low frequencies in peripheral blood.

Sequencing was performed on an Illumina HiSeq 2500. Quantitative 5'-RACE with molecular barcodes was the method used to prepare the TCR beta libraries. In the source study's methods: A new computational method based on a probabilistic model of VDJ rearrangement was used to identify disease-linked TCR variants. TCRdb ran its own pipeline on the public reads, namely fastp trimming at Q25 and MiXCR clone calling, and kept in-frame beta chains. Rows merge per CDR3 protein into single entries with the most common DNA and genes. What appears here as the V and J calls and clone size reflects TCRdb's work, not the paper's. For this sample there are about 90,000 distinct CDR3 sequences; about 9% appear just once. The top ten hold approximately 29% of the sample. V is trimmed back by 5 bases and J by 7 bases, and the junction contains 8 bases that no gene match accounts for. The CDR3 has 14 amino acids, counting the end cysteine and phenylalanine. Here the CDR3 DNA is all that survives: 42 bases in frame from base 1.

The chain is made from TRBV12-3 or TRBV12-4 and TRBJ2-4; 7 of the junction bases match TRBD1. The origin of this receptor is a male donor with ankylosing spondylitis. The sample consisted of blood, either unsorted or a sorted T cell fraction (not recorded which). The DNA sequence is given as TGTGCCAGCAGTCACGAGGACAGGTCCAACATTCAGTACTTC. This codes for CASSHEDRSNIQYF.